The next 20 T cell receptor beta chains were all read from a single sample in a study of cytomegalovirus exposure and HLA in healthy donors. PCR primers comprised 60 Vbeta and 13 Jbeta primers. TCRdb keeps only in-frame clones here, not all; method: immunoSEQ multiplex PCR. The sample carries around 190,000 clones, 60% to 85% recorded once. The sequenced sample consisted of PBMCs. These receptors came from a woman aged 18-30 years in good health and CMV-seronegative.

This clone appeared a few times. V gene TRBV2 combines with J gene TRBJ1-2; D gene ambiguous. The CDR3 runs to 15 residues. Trimming shortened V by 3 bases and J by 4 bases, and 15 bases separated the two germline ends. Germline CDR1 is SNHLY and CDR2 is FYNNEI. The CDR3 region is CASSDGTGFSYGYTF. The CDR3 DNA sequence: TGTGCCAGCAGTGACGGTACGGGTTTCAGCTATGGCTACACCTTC. The whole variable domain, filled in from reference TRBV2 and TRBJ1-2, reads EPEVTQTPSHQVTQMGQEVILRCVPISNHLYFYWYRQILGQKVEFLVSFYNNEISEKSEIFDDQFSVERPDGSNFTLKIRSTKLEDSAMYFCASSDGTGFSYGYTFGSGTRLTVV.

The sample holds one count of this clone. The chain couples TRBV4-3 to TRBJ2-1; D gene unclear. Germline-derived CDR1 and CDR2 are LGHNA and YSLEER. The CDR3 totals 14 residues. V dropped 1 base and J dropped 3 bases, with 7 bases sitting between them. CDR3 loop: CASSQVAVYNEQFF. The CDR3 DNA reads as TGCGCCAGCAGCCAAGTCGCGGTCTACAATGAGCAGTTCTTC.

In its sample, this clone was seen a few times. The genes are TRBV28 and TRBJ2-4; 7 bases fit TRBD2. Germline V gene sequence: CDR1 MDHEN, CDR2 SYDVKM. The CDR3 spans 14 residues. V dropped 4 bases and J dropped 4; count of bases not matched to a gene: 4. The CDR3 region is CASSSPSGKNIQYF. CDR3 DNA sequence: TGTGCCAGCAGTTCCCCTAGCGGTAAAAACATTCAGTACTTC.

The J gene is TRBJ1-1, the V gene TRBV28; TRBD1 aligns across 9 bases. The CDR3 spans 14 residues. Germline CDR1 is MDHEN and CDR2 is SYDVKM. J lost 7 bases, V lost 5 bases, and 8 bases had no gene match. The DNA for the CDR3 is TGTGCCAGCAGTGGATCCACAGGGGGCGATGAAGCTTTCTTT. Translated, it gives CASSGSTGGDEAFF. The variable domain in full, completed from reference TRBV28 and TRBJ1-1, reads DVKVTQSSRYLVKRTGEKVFLECVQDMDHENMFWYRQDPGLGLRLIYFSYDVKMKEKGDIPEGYSVSREKKERFSLILESASTNQTSMYLCASSGSTGGDEAFFGQGTRLTVV.

The chain links TRBV29-1 to TRBJ2-7; 9 positions match TRBD1. The J segment lost 5 bases and the V segment lost 5 bases, leaving 13 bases of the junction unmatched. Germline V CDR1 and CDR2: SQVTM, ANQGSEA. This CDR3 spans 15 amino acids. CDR3 region: CSVYPRDRVLNEQYF. The CDR3 DNA reads as TGCAGCGTTTACCCCCGGGACAGGGTCCTAAACGAGCAGTACTTC.

The genes are TRBV6-5 and TRBJ1-2; D is unresolved. Trimming cost V 5 bases and J 7 bases, with 11 bases left between them. The germline V gene encodes CDR1 MNHEY and CDR2 SVGAGI. The length of the CDR3 is 12 residues. For the CDR3, the DNA is TGTGCCAGCAGTCGGGGAGTAGGTGGCTACACCTTC. Translating it yields CASSRGVGGYTF.

The chain recombines TRBV4-2 with TRBJ2-2, with D possibly being TRBD1 (7 bases). The CDR3 totals 20 residues. V was clipped by 4 bases and J by 5 bases, with 29 bases between them. CDR1 and CDR2 from the germline V gene are LGHNA and YNFKEQ. The CDR3 coding sequence is TGTGCCAGCAGCCCCCAGGGGGGAGTAACCGGGACCAAGTGGACCGGGGAGCTGTTTTTT. Translated, it gives CASSPQGGVTGTKWTGELFF.

The V gene is TRBV6-1, the J gene TRBJ1-4; D unresolved. The CDR3 is 14 amino acids. Trimming pared 2 bases from V and 7 bases from J, leaving 11 bases between. Germline V gene sequence: CDR1 MNHNS, CDR2 SASEGT. CDR3 sequence: CASSESWQVEKLFF. The CDR3 bases are TGTGCCAGCAGTGAATCCTGGCAGGTTGAAAAACTGTTTTTT.

CDR3 sequence: CASSLWVGSTEAFF. The CDR3 coding sequence is TGTGCCAGCAGCTTATGGGTTGGGAGCACTGAAGCTTTCTTT. The chain combines TRBV5-4 with TRBJ1-1; D unclear. The CDR3 covers 14 residues. Per the germline V gene, CDR1 is SGHNT and CDR2 is YYREEE (reference sequence). Trimming removed 2 bases at V and 4 bases at J, with 12 bases between.

V is TRBV7-2 and J is TRBJ1-1; 7 bases line up with TRBD1. V dropped 5 bases and J dropped 0; count of bases not matched to a gene: 3. Germline lookup yields CDR1 SGHTA and CDR2 FQGNSA. The CDR3 spans 14 residues. CDR3 DNA sequence: TGTGCCAGCAGCCCACAGGGGATGAACACTGAAGCTTTCTTT. This encodes CASSPQGMNTEAFF.

CDR3 nucleotide sequence: TGCGCCAGCAGCCAGACTAGCCTGAGCACAGATACGCAGTATTTT. It translates to CASSQTSLSTDTQYF. This sequence joins TRBV5-1 and TRBJ2-3, with 7 bases that match TRBD2. Germline lookup yields CDR1 SGHRS and CDR2 YFSETQ. The ends lost 4 bases at V and 0 bases at J; junction bases unmatched: 5. CDR3 length: 15 amino acids.

CDR3 sequence reads: CASSEFDSGSDTQYF. DNA for the CDR3: TGTGCCAGCAGTGAATTTGATAGCGGGAGTGATACGCAGTATTTT. The chain employs TRBV25-1 and TRBJ2-3, with 9 nucleotides matching TRBD2. The J segment lost 6 bases and the V segment lost 1 base, leaving 5 bases of the junction unmatched. The CDR3 covers 15 residues. Per the germline V gene, CDR1 is MGHDK and CDR2 is SYGVNS.

The V call is TRBV6-1, the J call TRBJ2-7; 10 bases align to TRBD2. The ends lost 4 bases at V and 2 bases at J; junction bases unmatched: 5. The CDR3 is 15 amino acids. The germline CDR1 and CDR2 sequences are MNHNS and SASEGT. In nucleotides, the CDR3 is TGTGCCAGCAGTGGTGGACTAGCGGCGCCCTACGAGCAGTACTTC. The encoded protein is CASSGGLAAPYEQYF.

The chain links TRBV5-1 to TRBJ2-5, with a possible D match to TRBD1 (5 bases). Germline V CDR1 and CDR2: SGHRS, YFSETQ. The CDR3 loop spans 15 amino acids. Deletions cut 4 bases from V and 5 bases from J, with 18 bases between. CDR3 nucleotides: TGCGCCAGCAGCCCCCAGGGTGGCGGTCGGGAGACCCAGTACTTC. Translated, it gives CASSPQGGGRETQYF.

As DNA, the CDR3 is TGCAGCGTTGACTCGGGGATTGGCACAGATACGCAGTATTTT. It yields the protein CSVDSGIGTDTQYF. This sequence joins TRBV29-1 and TRBJ2-3, with D possibly TRBD2 on 5 matching bases. V was shortened by 3 bases and J by 1 base, with 11 bases between the two germline ends. This CDR3 comprises 14 residues. Germline CDR1 SQVTM, CDR2 ANQGSEA.

V usage is TRBV9 and J usage is TRBJ2-1, with 12 bases identical to TRBD2. After removal of 3 bases from V and 4 bases from J, the junction contained 2 bases not matched to a gene. Per germline, CDR1 SGDLS and CDR2 YYNGEE. The CDR3 has 15 residues. The CDR3 DNA sequence: TGTGCCAGCAGCGGGGGACTAGCGGGTTACAATGAGCAGTTCTTC. Protein: CASSGGLAGYNEQFF. Drawing the rest from reference TRBV9 and TRBJ2-1, the complete variable domain is DSGVTQTPKHLITATGQRVTLRCSPRSGDLSVYWYQQSLDQGLQFLIQYYNGEERAKGNILERFSAQQFPDLHSELNLSSLELGDSALYFCASSGGLAGYNEQFFGPGTRLTVL.

J is TRBJ2-7 and V is TRBV28, with 9 bases aligning to TRBD1. The CDR3 is made up of 16 amino acids. Losses at the gene ends were 3 bases for V and 0 bases for J; bases not matched to a gene: 6. Germline values: CDR1 MDHEN, CDR2 SYDVKM. The CDR3: CASSFLVTGGSYEQYF. CDR3 nucleotide sequence: TGTGCCAGCAGTTTTCTCGTGACAGGGGGCTCCTACGAGCAGTACTTC.

The chain has TRBV28 and TRBJ1-5, with D perhaps TRBD1 (6 bases). This CDR3 region has 15 residues. Germline CDR1 MDHEN, CDR2 SYDVKM. V gave up 5 bases and J gave up 6 bases, with 17 bases separating them. CDR3 loop: CASSTLTRGGQPQHF. In nucleotides, the CDR3 is TGTGCCAGCAGTACATTAACCAGGGGCGGTCAGCCCCAGCATTTT.

V is TRBV25-1 and J is TRBJ1-2, with 8 bases matching TRBD1. Germline values: CDR1 MGHDK, CDR2 SYGVNS. With V trimmed by 6 bases and J by 4 bases, 1 base remained unmatched. There are 12 residues in the CDR3. The CDR3 region has the DNA TGTGCCAGCAGCACAGGGGGCTATGGCTACACCTTC. Protein product: CASSTGGYGYTF.

V gene TRBV27 combines with J gene TRBJ2-7; TRBD2 matches at 7 bases. The CDR3 covers 14 residues. Trimming cost V 0 bases and J 6 bases; bases outside gene matches: 5. CDR1 is MNHEY, CDR2 SMNVEV, per germline (reference sequence). This CDR3 reads CASSLSRGGVEQYF. The CDR3 nucleotides are TGTGCCAGCAGTTTATCACGCGGGGGTGTCGAGCAGTACTTC.